Shown below are 24 T cell receptor beta chains from a single sample sequenced in a study of early T cells in non-severe SARS-CoV-2 infection. TCRdb reprocessed the 5' RACE reads via MiXCR and lists one record per CDR3 protein. Of more than 55,000 distinct CDR3 sequences listed, about an eighth are singletons. The sequenced sample consisted of whole blood. The source of these receptors is an adult who was a healthcare worker with PCR-confirmed SARS-CoV-2 infection or an uninfected control (not recorded which).

This clonotype counts as medium-sized (0.01 to 0.1%). J is TRBJ2-3 and V is TRBV18; D is ambiguous. Deletions cut 3 bases from V and 5 bases from J, with 6 bases between. There are 12 residues in the CDR3. Germline V gene data show CDR1 as KGHSH and CDR2 as LQKENI. DNA for the CDR3: TGTGCCAGCTCACCTTCACAAGATACGCAGTATTTT. It codes for CASSPSQDTQYF. Full variable domain (missing parts from reference TRBV18 and TRBJ2-3): NAGVMQNPRHLVRRRGQEARLRCSPMKGHSHVYWYRQLPEEGLKFMVYLQKENIIDESGMPKERFSAEFPKEGPSILRIQQVVRGDSAAYFCASSPSQDTQYFGPGTRLTVL.

This clonotype turned up a few times. The chain is built from TRBV18 and TRBJ2-7; D is unresolved. The CDR3 totals 13 residues. The V gene's germline CDR1 is KGHSH and CDR2 LQKENI. The V and J ends lost 3 bases and 3 bases respectively, with 9 bases between them. The CDR3 spells CASSPLRDYEQYF. The DNA of the CDR3 is TGTGCCAGCTCACCTTTAAGGGACTACGAGCAGTACTTC.

The table lists this clonotype with many counts. This rearrangement joins TRBV20-1 to TRBJ2-1; D perhaps matches TRBD2 (6 bases). Trimming removed 0 bases at V and 7 bases at J, with 10 bases between. The CDR3 runs to 13 residues. The V gene's germline CDR1 is DFQATT and CDR2 SNEGSKA (reference sequence). The DNA of the CDR3 is TGCAGTGCTAGAGATCGCGGGGAAAATGAGCAGTTCTTC. Translating gives CSARDRGENEQFF.

The chain couples TRBV5-1 to TRBJ2-2; D may be TRBD1 or TRBD2 (5 bases each). The germline CDR1 and CDR2 sequences are SGHRS and YFSETQ. The CDR3 is made up of 14 amino acids. Trimming took 7 bases from V and 7 from J, leaving 17 bases between them. The CDR3 nucleotides read TGCGCCAGCCGCGGGCAGGGTAGGAGCGGGGAGCTGTTTTTT. Protein sequence: CASRGQGRSGELFF.

Turning to this clonotype: A much bigger clone sits one base away, suggesting this may be a read error. The chain combines TRBV20-1 with TRBJ1-1; D is ambiguous. This CDR3 region has 14 residues. The germline V and J ends were trimmed by 7 bases and 3 bases, with 18 bases remaining between them. Germline CDR1 is DFQATT and CDR2 is SNEGSKA (reference sequence). The CDR3 loop is CSGRSVREDTEAFF. The CDR3 coding sequence is TGCAGTGGTCGGAGTGTGAGAGAGGACACTGAAGCTTTCTTT.

This clonotype was seen only a few times. The gene calls are TRBV15 and TRBJ1-4; TRBD1 matches at 9 bases. Germline trimming cut 2 bases from V and 7 bases from J; bases unmatched to any gene: 5. Per the germline V gene, CDR1 is LNHNV and CDR2 is YYDKDF (reference sequence). CDR3 length equals 15 residues. The CDR3 here is CATSRTGTGIEKLFF. In DNA, the CDR3 is TGTGCCACCAGCAGAACCGGGACAGGGATTGAAAAACTGTTTTTT.

This clonotype was detected a few times. CDR3 protein: CASSLGGLGEQFF. The CDR3 nucleotides read TGCGCCAGCAGCTTGGGGGGGCTAGGTGAGCAGTTCTTC. The J gene is TRBJ2-1, the V gene TRBV5-1; weak D call: TRBD1 (6 bases). Looked up from germline, CDR1 is SGHRS and CDR2 is YFSETQ. Trimming cost V 0 bases and J 9 bases, with 10 bases left between them. The CDR3 loop spans 13 amino acids.

This clonotype was recorded many times. This rearrangement joins TRBV4-3 to TRBJ1-2; D possibly corresponds to TRBD1 (5 bases). With 0 bases removed from V and 4 bases from J, the gap between germline ends came to 9 bases. Germline assignment: CDR1 LGHNA and CDR2 YSLEER. The CDR3 is 14 residues long. The DNA for the CDR3 is TGCGCCAGCAGCCAAGAAGGGACTGTCTATGGCTACACCTTC. It specifies CASSQEGTVYGYTF.

The V call is TRBV9, the J call TRBJ2-1, with D maybe TRBD2 (6 bases). V lost 4 bases, J lost 0 bases, and 17 bases lay in between. The CDR3 is made up of 17 amino acids. The V gene's germline CDR1 is SGDLS and CDR2 YYNGEE. The CDR3 loop is CASSPRPGGSSYNEQFF. The CDR3 DNA reads as TGTGCCAGCAGCCCTCGCCCCGGGGGAAGCTCCTACAATGAGCAGTTCTTC. Supplemented by reference TRBV9 and TRBJ2-1, the full variable domain reads DSGVTQTPKHLITATGQRVTLRCSPRSGDLSVYWYQQSLDQGLQFLIQYYNGEERAKGNILERFSAQQFPDLHSELNLSSLELGDSALYFCASSPRPGGSSYNEQFFGPGTRLTVL.

The V and J genes are TRBV20-1 and TRBJ1-1; D is perhaps TRBD1 (5 bases). The germline V and J ends were trimmed by 5 bases and 3 bases, with 16 bases remaining between them. The CDR3 has 14 residues. Germline V gene lookup returns CDR1 DFQATT and CDR2 SNEGSKA (reference sequence). The CDR3 loop reads CSALGSWGYTEAFF. CDR3 DNA: TGCAGTGCTCTTGGTAGTTGGGGGTACACTGAAGCTTTCTTT.

This chain joins TRBV20-1 and TRBJ2-3; 9 bases are a match to TRBD2. Germline CDR1 and CDR2: DFQATT and SNEGSKA (reference sequence). This CDR3 is built from 14 residues. V was pared by 6 bases and J by 3 bases, with 7 bases of the junction left unmatched. The CDR3 loop reads CSAAGGGPTDTQYF. The CDR3 region has the DNA TGCAGTGCCGCGGGAGGGGGCCCTACAGATACGCAGTATTTT.

A word on this clonotype: A read error may account for a junction end that differs from germline. The V gene is TRBV7-6, the J gene TRBJ1-3; tentatively, D is TRBD1 (6 bases). The CDR3 has 14 amino acids. Germline assignment: CDR1 SGHVS and CDR2 FNYEAQ. The CDR3 bases are TGTACCAGCTCCGAGGGGGTCGCTGGAAACACCATATATTTT. It codes for CTSSEGVAGNTIYF.

This clonotype has a count of ten or more. This rearrangement joins TRBV6-4 to TRBJ2-1; a weak D match, TRBD1 (6 bases). This CDR3 is built from 13 residues. Per germline, CDR1 MRHNA and CDR2 SNTAGT. V was trimmed by 6 bases and J by 8 bases, leaving 14 bases between them. In DNA, the CDR3 is TGTGCCAGCAGCGCCAGGGGATGGGATGAGCAGTTCTTC. Translation gives CASSARGWDEQFF.

This clonotype was observed many times. The chain links TRBV7-6 to TRBJ1-5, with D uncertain. Germline CDR1 is SGHVS and CDR2 is FNYEAQ. The CDR3 runs to 15 residues. Deletions cut 0 bases from V and 5 bases from J, with 11 bases between. CDR3 in amino acids: CASSLAAGMDQPQHF. CDR3 in DNA: TGTGCCAGCAGCTTAGCGGCTGGGATGGATCAGCCCCAGCATTTT.

This clonotype was counted many times. The V gene is TRBV20-1, the J gene TRBJ1-5, with D unclear. CDR1 is DFQATT and CDR2 is SNEGSKA in the germline V gene (reference sequence). The CDR3 is made up of 15 amino acids. The germline V and J ends were trimmed by 5 bases and 1 base, with 15 bases remaining between them. The CDR3 is CSAYTAIKSNQPQHF. As DNA, the CDR3 is TGCAGTGCTTATACAGCCATCAAGAGCAATCAGCCCCAGCATTTT.

This clonotype was counted many times. The chain recombines TRBV18 with TRBJ1-4; no clear D gene. V was trimmed by 3 bases and J by 8 bases, leaving 16 bases between them. The CDR3 covers 15 residues. Per the germline V gene, CDR1 is KGHSH and CDR2 is LQKENI. CDR3 nucleotides: TGTGCCAGCTCACCCTCCGTATCGAGGTGGGAAAAACTGTTTTTT. This translates into CASSPSVSRWEKLFF.

This sequence joins TRBV30 and TRBJ1-2; a possible D gene is TRBD1 (6 bases). The CDR3 is 17 residues long. In germline, CDR1 is GTSNPN, CDR2 SVGIG (reference sequence). Trimming removed 0 bases at V and 0 bases at J, with 17 bases between. CDR3 protein: CAWSVRVMGAANYGYTF. In nucleotides, the CDR3 is TGTGCCTGGAGTGTACGGGTCATGGGGGCCGCTAACTATGGCTACACCTTC.

This clonotype was seen repeatedly, ten times or more. This chain uses TRBV12-3 or TRBV12-4 with TRBJ2-1; D not resolved. There are 14 residues in the CDR3. Trimming stripped 3 bases from V and 3 bases from J, with 9 bases between. The CDR3 nucleotides are TGTGCCAGCAGTTTCGAGTACTACTACAATGAGCAGTTCTTC. Residues: CASSFEYYYNEQFF.

The chain is built from TRBV20-1 and TRBJ2-5; D uncertain. The V and J ends lost 6 bases and 1 base respectively, with 12 bases between them. The CDR3 consists of 13 residues. Germline V gene sequence: CDR1 DFQATT, CDR2 SNEGSKA (reference sequence). CDR3 region: CSASRPGQETQYF. CDR3 coding DNA: TGCAGTGCCAGCCGGCCGGGCCAAGAGACCCAGTACTTC.

The chain employs TRBV30 and TRBJ2-5; D might be TRBD1 or TRBD2, each matching 6 bases. V gave up 0 bases and J gave up 5 bases, with 10 bases separating them. The CDR3 is 13 amino acids. Per the germline V gene, CDR1 is GTSNPN and CDR2 is SVGIG (reference sequence). CDR3: CAWSVGGPETQYF. CDR3 DNA sequence: TGTGCCTGGAGTGTTGGGGGGCCGGAGACCCAGTACTTC. The full variable domain, in which reference TRBV30 and TRBJ2-5 provide the parts outside the CDR3, is SQTIHQWPATLVQPVGSPLSLECTVEGTSNPNLYWYRQAAGRGLQLLFYSVGIGQISSEVPQNLSASRPQDRQFILSSKKLLLSDSGFYLCAWSVGGPETQYFGPGTRLLVL.

The chain couples TRBV6-5 to TRBJ1-2; D unclear. The germline V gene encodes CDR1 MNHEY and CDR2 SVGAGI. There are 16 residues in the CDR3. Trimming took off 1 base at V and 4 bases at J, with 16 bases between the two ends. CDR3 protein: CASSYLSSGSSYGYTF. CDR3 nucleotide sequence: TGTGCCAGCAGTTACTTATCTAGCGGGAGTTCCTATGGCTACACCTTC.

V is TRBV21-1 and J is TRBJ2-2; the table's D call TRBD1 went unverified against the DNA. TRBV21-1 is listed as a pseudogene. The CDR3 consists of 16 residues. CDR3 sequence: CASSVPGQGYTGELFF. The CDR3 bases are TGTGCCAGCAGCGTTCCGGGACAGGGGTACACCGGGGAGCTGTTTTTT.

The chain joins TRBV19 to TRBJ1-2; maybe TRBD1 (5 bases). With 3 bases removed from V and 4 bases from J, the gap between germline ends came to 12 bases. Germline V gene sequence: CDR1 LNHDA, CDR2 SQIVND (reference sequence). This CDR3 comprises 14 residues. CDR3 sequence: CASSIFAGLYGYTF. The CDR3 DNA reads as TGTGCCAGTAGTATTTTTGCAGGGCTCTATGGCTACACCTTC.

This clonotype was observed a handful of times. The V and J genes are TRBV7-6 and TRBJ1-1; possible D gene TRBD1, 6 bases. Deletions cut 5 bases from V and 5 bases from J, with 12 bases between. This CDR3 has 13 amino acids. Germline V gene lookup returns CDR1 SGHVS and CDR2 FNYEAQ. The CDR3 sequence is CASSTQGGTEAFF. In DNA, the CDR3 is TGTGCCAGCAGCACACAGGGAGGGACTGAAGCTTTCTTT. The whole variable domain, remainder taken from reference TRBV7-6 and TRBJ1-1, is GAGVSQSPRYKVTKRGQDVALRCDPISGHVSLYWYRQALGQGPEFLTYFNYEAQQDKSGLPNDRFSAERPEGSISTLTIQRTEQRDSAMYRCASSTQGGTEAFFGQGTRLTVV.